A selection of T cell receptor beta chains follows, all from one sample in a study of cytomegalovirus exposure and HLA in healthy donors. Profiled with immunoSEQ multiplex PCR; TCRdb holds only in-frame clones, not every one. This sample carries approximately 160,000 clones, around 68% of them seen once, and the ten largest clones take around 3%. Source material: PBMCs. The receptors originated from a woman in her thirties or forties in good health and CMV-seropositive. Each CDR3 is given without its conserved first and last residue.

v_call cdr3_length cdr3_aa
TRBV7-2 9 ASSLGLEEF
TRBV19 14 ASSIWEASPNQPQH
TRBV5-1 13 ASSLDQGAGNTIY
TRBV11-3 11 ASSLAGDTEAF
TRBV4-3 13 ASSQDGTGGTEAF
TRBV7-6 14 ASSLELAERSGELF
TRBV5-1 12 ASSLGQMNTEAF
TRBV2 13 ASSLQVSGANVLT
TRBV5-1 13 ASSLISTAYNEQF
TRBV5-1 13 ASSLDGILGDEQF
TRBV12-5 14 ASGLVPRPGNSPLN
TRBV7-9 17 ASSSSLLRQVPMNTEAF
TRBV7-2 10 ASSDSVRPQH
TRBV6-5 13 ASSSRFGSNQPQH
TRBV2 17 ASSELLSGTSGYTDTQY